One sample yielded the 23 T cell receptor beta chains listed below, sequenced in a study of persistence of HIV-infected CD4 T cells. Cells were stimulated with overlapping HIV-1 Gag 15-mer peptides. Sorting selected CD4+ T cells upregulating both CD40 ligand and CD69. This was the immunoSEQ version 4 assay in survey mode. Libraries were prepared by immunoSEQ multiplex PCR; TCRdb keeps only in-frame clonotypes and omits some of them. The table shows about 10,000 clones, with more than 70% occurring only once. These TCRs' antigens remain unknown. Sequences were derived from CD4+ T cells sorted from PBMCs after roughly 19-hour stimulation, sampled from a patient who received antiretroviral therapy. Receptors originate from an adult woman with HIV who was CMV-seropositive.

V and J are TRBV10-1 and TRBJ2-3, with D possibly being TRBD2 (5 bases). The CDR3 totals 12 residues. The V and J ends lost 6 bases and 5 bases respectively, with 9 bases between them. The germline gives CDR1 WNHNN, CDR2 SYGVQD (reference sequence). CDR3 nucleotide sequence: TGCGCCAGCAGCGCGGGTGGAGATACGCAGTATTTT. It encodes CASSAGGDTQYF.

V is TRBV7-8 and J is TRBJ1-3, with 8 nucleotides matching TRBD1. Germline CDR1 SGHVS, CDR2 FQNEAQ. CDR3 length equals 16 residues. V shed 4 bases and J 2 bases; nucleotides not matched to a gene: 7. The CDR3 region has the DNA TGTGCCAGCAGCTCTGGACAGGGTGGAACTGGAAACACCATATATTTT. Translated: CASSSGQGGTGNTIYF.

The gene calls are TRBV2 and TRBJ1-3, with 7 nucleotides matching TRBD1. Germline CDR1 SNHLY, CDR2 FYNNEI. The CDR3 has 15 amino acids. V dropped 2 bases and J dropped 4; count of bases not matched to a gene: 5. For the CDR3, the DNA is TGTGCCAGCAGTGAAAGGCCGGACAGGGGAAACACCATATATTTT. It specifies CASSERPDRGNTIYF. Combining the CDR3 with reference TRBV2 and TRBJ1-3 gives the whole variable domain EPEVTQTPSHQVTQMGQEVILRCVPISNHLYFYWYRQILGQKVEFLVSFYNNEISEKSEIFDDQFSVERPDGSNFTLKIRSTKLEDSAMYFCASSERPDRGNTIYFGEGSWLTVV.

This clone was counted a few times. V gene TRBV10-3 combines with J gene TRBJ1-1; unclear D gene. The CDR3 runs to 12 residues. V shed 3 bases and J shed 1 base, with 3 bases lying between them. Germline loops: CDR1 ENHRY, CDR2 SYGVKD. CDR3 bases: TGTGCCATCAGTGACAGGAACACTGAAGCTTTCTTT. Protein product: CAISDRNTEAFF.

The chain joins TRBV19 to TRBJ1-1, with D possibly being TRBD1 (6 bases). V was shortened by 5 bases and J by 0 bases, with 16 bases between the two germline ends. CDR1 and CDR2 from the germline V gene are LNHDA and SQIVND (reference sequence). This CDR3 has 16 residues. In DNA form, the CDR3 reads TGTGCCAGTAGTTCTGGACAGTCCAGAATGAACACTGAAGCTTTCTTT. It yields the protein CASSSGQSRMNTEAFF.

The chain carries TRBV7-3 and TRBJ2-1; tentatively, D is TRBD1 (5 bases). CDR3 size: 16 residues. The germline V gene has CDR1 SGHTA and CDR2 FQGTGA. The V gene lost 1 base and the J gene lost 1 base, with 11 bases spanning the gap. The CDR3 nucleotides are TGTGCCAGCAGCTTAATAGGGGTCGGATCCTACAATGAGCAGTTCTTC. Its protein is CASSLIGVGSYNEQFF.

CDR3 residues: CASRYPWGQFYGYTF. The CDR3 region has the DNA TGTGCCAGCAGATACCCGTGGGGACAGTTCTATGGCTACACCTTC. V is TRBV28 and J is TRBJ1-2; TRBD1 matches 7 bases. V lost 6 bases to trimming and J lost 4 bases; unmatched junction nucleotides: 11. The CDR3 is made up of 15 amino acids. Germline loops: CDR1 MDHEN, CDR2 SYDVKM.

The DNA for the CDR3 is TGTGCCAGCAGCCCAGGTCGGGGAATTCTTGGCTACACCTTC. Protein product: CASSPGRGILGYTF. The chain links TRBV7-3 to TRBJ1-2; D gene uncertain. The CDR3 length is 14 residues. Germline assignment: CDR1 SGHTA and CDR2 FQGTGA. Trimming removed 5 bases at V and 7 bases at J, with 17 bases between.

This sequence joins TRBV7-2 and TRBJ2-1, with 7 bases identical to TRBD1. The CDR3 contains 14 residues. Germline values: CDR1 SGHTA, CDR2 FQGNSA. The V segment lost 7 bases and the J segment 4 bases; nucleotides outside the gene matches: 7. DNA of the CDR3: TGTGCCAGCACCCTACCGGGACAGTACAATGAGCAGTTCTTC. Translated: CASTLPGQYNEQFF.

The gene calls are TRBV2 and TRBJ1-1; TRBD1 might be the D (5 bases). Looked up from germline, CDR1 is SNHLY and CDR2 is FYNNEI. The CDR3 extends over 14 amino acids. Trimming stripped 6 bases from V and 1 base from J, with 12 bases between. The CDR3 spells CASRFNQGNTEAFF. For the CDR3, the DNA is TGTGCCAGCAGATTCAATCAGGGGAACACTGAAGCTTTCTTT.

The chain couples TRBV3-1 (or the pseudogene TRBV3-2) to TRBJ1-2, with D unclear. Per the germline V gene, CDR1 is LGHDT and CDR2 is YNNKEL (reference sequence). Trimming pared 4 bases from V and 2 bases from J, leaving 14 bases between. The CDR3 is 15 amino acids. For the CDR3, the DNA is TGTGCCAGCAGCCCCGGGTCGGTTCCGAACTATGGCTACACCTTC. Amino acids: CASSPGSVPNYGYTF.

Points on this clone: A junction end diverges from the germline sequence, so it may reflect a read error. This chain links TRBV28 with TRBJ2-1, with 13 bases lining up with TRBD2. The CDR3 is 17 amino acids. CDR1 is MDHEN, CDR2 SYDVKM, per germline. The CDR3 coding sequence is TGTGCCACCAGTTTCTTAGTTGGGACTAGCGGGAACAATGAGCAGTTCTTC. It yields the protein CATSFLVGTSGNNEQFF.

The CDR3 DNA sequence: TGTGCCAGCCGAAGCTTAGGGACTGAAGCTTTCTTT. Amino acids: CASRSLGTEAFF. The J gene is TRBJ1-1, the V gene TRBV14; D remains ambiguous. The CDR3 runs to 12 residues. Germline CDR1 SGHDN, CDR2 FVKESK. V lost 8 bases and J 5 bases, leaving 12 bases between the germline ends.

This clone was counted a single time. V gene TRBV9 combines with J gene TRBJ1-3; D perhaps matches TRBD1 (5 bases). V was trimmed by 4 bases and J by 0 bases, leaving 11 bases between them. Germline V lookup: CDR1 SGDLS, CDR2 YYNGEE. CDR3 length: 15 amino acids. The CDR3 coding sequence is TGTGCCAGCAGCCTCTGGGGGGTCTCTGGAAACACCATATATTTT. Translated, it gives CASSLWGVSGNTIYF.

This chain connects TRBV4-3 to TRBJ1-2; possibly TRBD1 for D (5 bases). V was clipped by 4 bases and J by 4 bases, with 19 bases between them. The length of the CDR3 is 16 residues. The V gene's germline CDR1 is LGHNA and CDR2 YSLEER. CDR3 nucleotides: TGCGCCAGCAGCCGGATGGGGGGGTTGGGGAGCTATGGCTACACCTTC. This encodes CASSRMGGLGSYGYTF.

J is TRBJ1-1 and V is TRBV29-1; D is undetermined. Trimming took off 4 bases at V and 2 bases at J, with 11 bases between the two ends. The CDR3 is 13 residues long. The germline gives CDR1 SQVTM, CDR2 ANQGSEA. The CDR3 nucleotides are TGCAGCGTTGTACGGCAGATTAACACTGAAGCTTTCTTT. It is translated as CSVVRQINTEAFF.

J is TRBJ1-2 and V is TRBV27; TRBD1 matches 12 bases. Per the germline V gene, CDR1 is MNHEY and CDR2 is SMNVEV (reference sequence). The CDR3 sequence is 17 residues long. Trimming at V came to 6 bases and at J to 4 bases, leaving 12 bases not matched to a gene. The CDR3 region is CASSRAGTGGASYGYTF. The CDR3 coding sequence is TGTGCCAGCAGCCGAGCCGGGACAGGGGGCGCGAGCTATGGCTACACCTTC.

This clone has a single count. An end of the junction differs from the germline gene, which may be a read error. This rearrangement joins TRBV28 to TRBJ2-5; no reliable D call. The germline V gene encodes CDR1 MDHEN and CDR2 SYDVKM. The CDR3 has 13 residues. In DNA form, the CDR3 reads TGTACCAGCAGTTTAGGAATCCCAGAGACCCAGTACTTC. This translates into CTSSLGIPETQYF.

The genes are TRBV6-1 and TRBJ1-2; tentatively, D is TRBD1 (6 bases). V dropped 6 bases and J dropped 4 bases, with 18 bases sitting between them. The CDR3 is 15 residues long. Germline V lookup: CDR1 MNHNS, CDR2 SASEGT. The CDR3 sequence is CASRHAQGSSYGYTF. The CDR3 bases are TGTGCCAGCAGGCACGCACAGGGCTCCAGCTATGGCTACACCTTC.

The V and J genes are TRBV24-1 and TRBJ1-1; 12 positions agree with TRBD1. Germline values: CDR1 KGHDR, CDR2 SFDVKD. J was trimmed by 5 bases and V by 5 bases; bases with no gene match: 14. The CDR3 runs to 18 residues. The CDR3, as DNA: TGTGCCACCAGTGCCGGGGGACAGGGGGCCCCTCAAAGGACTGAAGCTTTCTTT. Translated, it gives CATSAGGQGAPQRTEAFF.

The gene calls are TRBV5-6 and TRBJ1-2, with D maybe TRBD1 (6 bases). V was trimmed by 1 base and J by 1 base, leaving 11 bases between them. The CDR3 runs to 15 residues. The germline V gene has CDR1 SGHDT and CDR2 YYEEEE. The CDR3 region is CASSLLDRLNYGYTF. CDR3 nucleotide sequence: TGTGCCAGCAGCTTGTTGGACAGACTTAACTATGGCTACACCTTC.

This rearrangement joins TRBV14 to TRBJ2-7; 14 positions agree with TRBD2. Per the germline V gene, CDR1 is SGHDN and CDR2 is FVKESK. The CDR3 contains 15 residues. V lost 4 bases and J lost 7; bases outside the gene matches: 6. The CDR3, as DNA: TGTGCCAGCAGCCCGGGACTAGCGGGGGCCGGGGAGCAGTACTTC. This encodes CASSPGLAGAGEQYF.

The chain joins TRBV27 to TRBJ1-1; D ambiguous. The CDR3 loop spans 14 amino acids. V lost 5 bases and J 2 bases, leaving 12 bases between the germline ends. Germline loops: CDR1 MNHEY, CDR2 SMNVEV (reference sequence). The CDR3 nucleotides are TGTGCCAGCAGTCTCCTCCGGGCAAACACTGAAGCTTTCTTT. Its translation: CASSLLRANTEAFF.